This paragraph covers one T cell receptor (beta chain) sequence. This entry belongs to a study of CD8 T cells in Susac syndrome. The CDR3 extends over 14 amino acids. V was clipped by 3 bases and J by 7 bases; unmatched bases: 7. Germline V lookup: CDR1 SGHRS, CDR2 YFSETQ. RNA amounts of about 0.45 to 1 ug underwent reverse transcription with random hexamers. The CDR3 of TCR beta was amplified by immunoSEQ multiplex PCR across 54 Vbeta and 13 Jbeta. TCRdb re-called the immunoSEQ multiplex PCR reads with MiXCR, one entry per CDR3 protein. Seen here are approximately 140,000 distinct CDR3 sequences, 95% observed once, and the top ten hold approximately 0.11%.

The sample comprised CD4+ T cells from PBMCs. The chain joins TRBV5-1 to TRBJ2-7; 10 bases align to TRBD1. This clonotype was obtained from a human donor with multiple sclerosis. For the CDR3, the DNA is TGCGCCAGCAGCTCCCGGGACAGGGGAGGGGAGCAGTACTTC. Residues: CASSSRDRGGEQYF.